Listed below are T cell receptor beta chains from one sample, sequenced in a study of CD8 T cells in Susac syndrome. TCRdb re-called the immunoSEQ multiplex PCR reads through MiXCR, storing one row per CDR3 protein. Of approximately 260,000 distinct CDR3 sequences in the sample, 96% were seen once. Sample: CD4+ T cells from PBMCs. These receptors all come from a human donor with Susac syndrome. Both conserved end residues are part of each CDR3. The order of the fields is clone size, D gene, J gene, V gene, CDR3 protein, CDR3 DNA. A D gene is named only where the DNA matches it firmly. Clone sizes are given selectively: once, few, many, or a class where the clone is expanded.

>NA|NA|TRBJ2-7|TRBV30
CAWSGTSNWYEQYF
TGTGCCTGGAGTGGGACTTCCAATTGGTACGAGCAGTACTTC
>NA|NA|TRBJ2-5|TRBV6-2/TRBV6-3
CASSYSRDGRYF
TGTGCCAGCAGTTACTCTAGGGACGGACGATACTTC
>once|NA|TRBJ1-2|TRBV29-1
CSVVGGPDYGYTF
TGCAGCGTTGTTGGGGGGCCCGACTATGGCTACACCTTC
>NA|NA|TRBJ2-1|TRBV4-2
CASSPRWGEDEQFF
TGTGCCAGCAGCCCCCGGTGGGGGGAGGATGAGCAGTTCTTC
>NA|NA|TRBJ1-2|TRBV6-5
CAIAERGRYGYTF
TGTGCCATCGCGGAGAGGGGACGCTATGGCTACACCTTC
>NA|NA|TRBJ1-1|TRBV18
CASSTGSAEAFF
TGTGCCAGCTCTACAGGGTCCGCTGAAGCTTTCTTT
>NA|NA|TRBJ2-7|TRBV18
CASSPPSGSDEQYF
TGTGCCAGCTCACCACCGTCAGGGAGCGACGAGCAGTACTTC
>NA|TRBD1|TRBJ1-5|TRBV15
CATSREMTGWSNQPQHF
TGTGCCACCAGCAGAGAAATGACAGGGTGGAGCAATCAGCCCCAGCATTTT
>NA|TRBD2|TRBJ2-5|TRBV7-7
CASSLAGNGETQYF
TGTGCTAGCAGCTTAGCGGGTAATGGGGAGACCCAGTACTTC
>NA|TRBD2|TRBJ2-1|TRBV7-3
CASNPPRREGRSYNEQFF
TGTGCCAGCAACCCCCCCCGCCGGGAGGGACGCTCCTACAATGAGCAGTTCTTC
>NA|TRBD2|TRBJ2-5|TRBV23-1
CASSQPGTSGSQSGVEKTQYF
TGCGCCAGCAGTCAGCCCGGGACTAGCGGGAGCCAGAGTGGGGTTGAGAAGACCCAGTACTTC
>once|TRBD1|TRBJ1-2|TRBV6-2/TRBV6-3
CASRTRDREYGYTF
TGTGCCAGCAGGACCCGGGACAGGGAATATGGCTACACCTTC
>NA|NA|TRBJ1-2|TRBV12-3/TRBV12-4
CASTGQPTNYGYTF
TGTGCCAGCACCGGACAGCCTACTAACTATGGCTACACCTTC
>NA|NA|TRBJ1-1|TRBV18
CASSPSQVQDTEAFF
TGTGCCAGCTCACCTTCTCAGGTGCAAGACACTGAAGCTTTCTTT
>NA|NA|TRBJ2-1|TRBV5-1
CASTLSGSTGNEQFF
TGCGCCAGCACCCTAAGCGGGTCAACGGGGAATGAGCAGTTCTTC
>NA|NA|TRBJ1-1|TRBV20-1
CSASPGSLNTEAFF
TGCAGTGCTAGTCCGGGATCCTTGAACACTGAAGCTTTCTTT
>NA|NA|TRBJ1-2|TRBV5-4
CASSLGDMGGFSGYTF
TGTGCCAGCAGCTTGGGGGACATGGGTGGTTTTTCTGGCTACACCTTC
>NA|NA|TRBJ1-5|TRBV5-1
CASSLYAGDSNQPQHF
TGCGCCAGCAGCTTGTATGCCGGGGATAGCAATCAGCCCCAGCATTTT
>NA|NA|TRBJ2-1|TRBV20-1
CSARFSPRGGIRGNEQFF
TGCAGTGCTAGATTCAGCCCTCGAGGCGGGATTCGTGGCAATGAGCAGTTCTTC
>NA|TRBD2|TRBJ2-5|TRBV28
CASFSGGETQYF
TGTGCCAGCTTTAGCGGGGGGGAGACCCAGTACTTC
>NA|TRBD1|TRBJ2-2|TRBV7-3
CASSAGTGANTGELFF
TGTGCCAGCAGCGCTGGGACAGGAGCGAACACCGGGGAGCTGTTTTTT
>NA|TRBD1|TRBJ1-5|TRBV30
CAWSSGGQPQHF
TGTGCCTGGAGTTCAGGGGGGCAGCCCCAGCATTTT
>NA|NA|TRBJ1-1|TRBV28
CASSSSSLGGEAFF
TGTGCCAGCAGTTCCTCTTCGCTAGGGGGTGAAGCTTTCTTT
>NA|TRBD1|TRBJ2-4|TRBV18
CASSPWTGKNIQYF
TGTGCCAGCTCACCCTGGACAGGGAAAAACATTCAGTACTTC
>NA|NA|TRBJ2-5|TRBV6-6
CASTYGREETQYF
TGTGCCAGCACCTACGGCAGGGAAGAGACCCAGTACTTC
>NA|NA|TRBJ2-1|TRBV29-1
CSGAEGYNEQFF
TGCAGCGGCGCCGAGGGATACAATGAGCAGTTCTTC
>NA|NA|TRBJ2-6|TRBV28
CASSPTNGGSGANVLTF
TGTGCCAGCAGTCCAACCAATGGGGGCTCTGGGGCCAACGTCCTGACTTTC
>NA|TRBD2|TRBJ2-7|TRBV28
CASTSGLAGTNEQYF
TGTGCCAGCACCAGTGGACTAGCGGGAACCAACGAGCAGTACTTC
>NA|NA|TRBJ1-2|TRBV5-1
CASRDFSWGYTF
TGCGCCAGCCGGGACTTTAGCTGGGGCTACACCTTC
>NA|NA|TRBJ2-2|TRBV7-3
CASSLGKSGELFF
TGTGCCAGCAGCTTGGGCAAAAGCGGGGAGCTGTTTTTT
>NA|NA|TRBJ2-7|TRBV19
CASSRQEGYEQYF
TGTGCCAGTAGTAGGCAGGAGGGCTACGAGCAGTACTTC